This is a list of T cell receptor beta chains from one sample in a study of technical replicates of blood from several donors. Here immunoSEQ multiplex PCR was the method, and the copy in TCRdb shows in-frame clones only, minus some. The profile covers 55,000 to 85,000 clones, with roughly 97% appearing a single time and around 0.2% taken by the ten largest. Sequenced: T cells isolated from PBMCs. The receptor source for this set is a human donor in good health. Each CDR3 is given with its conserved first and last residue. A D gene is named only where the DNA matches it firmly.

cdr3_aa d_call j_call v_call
CSVEDLASHTEAFF NA TRBJ1-1 TRBV29-1
CSALGGANGYTF NA TRBJ1-2 TRBV29-1
CASSGESYEQYF NA TRBJ2-7 TRBV9
CASSSAGGTNEQFF TRBD2 TRBJ2-1 TRBV6-5
CASSVGAWGQETQYF NA TRBJ2-5 TRBV9
CAGVSGLTGELFF NA TRBJ2-2 TRBV7-9
CASSIWGAPEETQYF NA TRBJ2-5 TRBV19
CASTADRGGYGYTF TRBD1 TRBJ1-2 TRBV28
CASSDRGPTYEQYF TRBD1 TRBJ2-7 TRBV6-1
CASRREQNYGYTF NA TRBJ1-2 TRBV5-4
CASSAGTGTADTQYF TRBD1 TRBJ2-3 TRBV10-1
CASRLAPRAEAFF NA TRBJ1-1 TRBV27
CASSITGTARYEQYF TRBD1 TRBJ2-7 TRBV14
CASSLIPGGYDYEQYF TRBD1 TRBJ2-7 TRBV7-9
CASSVGQGITEAFF TRBD1 TRBJ1-1 TRBV7-9
CASSVLYNEQFF NA TRBJ2-1 TRBV9
CASTGGATNEKLFF NA TRBJ1-4 TRBV19
CASNAPEDRSYGYTF NA TRBJ1-2 TRBV5-6
CASSQEGTGGLPYSGNTIYF TRBD1 TRBJ1-3 TRBV4-2
CASSTGLAGDTQYF TRBD2 TRBJ2-5 TRBV7-9
CAISGLAGGPHEQFF TRBD2 TRBJ2-1 TRBV10-3
CASSLSTGGINEQFF NA TRBJ2-1 TRBV7-8
CASSRAGQSYEQYF NA TRBJ2-7 TRBV4-1
CASSMMGARTEAFF NA TRBJ1-1 TRBV19
CASSQGFGEQFF NA TRBJ2-1 TRBV4-1
CASSLIGGSSYNEQFF NA TRBJ2-1 TRBV5-6
CASRRSFNNEQFF NA TRBJ2-1 TRBV28
CASTQGTNTGELFF NA TRBJ2-2 TRBV9
CASSNGQSRGNQPQHF NA TRBJ1-5 TRBV28
CASSLMGGSYEQYF TRBD2 TRBJ2-7 TRBV5-4
CASSLGTSANQQFF TRBD2 TRBJ2-1 TRBV7-2
CSAVHLAGSGAWEQFF NA TRBJ2-1 TRBV29-1
CASSPRTSGGAREQFF TRBD2 TRBJ2-1 TRBV4-1
CASSSTGDYGYTF TRBD1 TRBJ1-2 TRBV5-1
CSVVLAGGQTQYF TRBD2 TRBJ2-5 TRBV29-1
CASSSPGTGGLNTEAFF TRBD1 TRBJ1-1 TRBV28
CASSHGTSGVGSYDEQFF TRBD2 TRBJ2-1 TRBV27
CASSLSRAVGNNEQFF NA TRBJ2-1 TRBV7-2
CAISTGVVNTGELFF TRBD1 TRBJ2-2 TRBV10-3
CASGYTGGYEQYF TRBD1 TRBJ2-7 TRBV27
CATSTEREGNEQFF TRBD2 TRBJ2-1 TRBV15
CAWIGRKGGPAGNTIYF NA TRBJ1-3 TRBV30
CASSIDNSRQPQHF NA TRBJ1-5 TRBV19
CASSIGRQGDEQFF TRBD1 TRBJ2-1 TRBV19
CASSKQVQDPYTF NA TRBJ1-2 TRBV6-1
CASSFGGSYGYTF NA TRBJ1-2 TRBV5-1
CASSLGGVRGTGNQPQHF NA TRBJ1-5 TRBV27
CASSLGRIWTSGDSQYF TRBD2 TRBJ2-3 TRBV5-6
CATSRVGEGNQPQHF NA TRBJ1-5 TRBV15
CASTPSGHSNQPQHF NA TRBJ1-5 TRBV19